Below are 27 T cell receptor beta chains sequenced from a single sample in a study of T cell changes during pregnancy in multiple sclerosis. Sequencing was performed with immunoSEQ multiplex PCR; in TCRdb, only in-frame clones are kept and a portion is missing. The repertoire holds approximately 53,000 clones, with around 90% as singletons. Sequencing was performed on CD4+ T cells from peripheral blood mononuclear cells, taken after pregnancy. All receptors derive from a female donor in good health, enrolled as a control in a pregnancy study.

The genes are TRBV5-4 and TRBJ2-3, with D possibly matching TRBD2 (6 bases). This CDR3 is 13 amino acids long. The germline V gene has CDR1 SGHNT and CDR2 YYREEE (reference sequence). The V and J ends lost 2 bases and 6 bases respectively, with 10 bases between them. The CDR3 bases are TGTGCCAGCAGCTTTCTAGCGACGGATACGCAGTATTTT. Residues: CASSFLATDTQYF.

This sequence joins TRBV6-5 and TRBJ1-1; no reliable D call. The V end was cut by 0 bases, the J end by 8 bases, with 10 bases between. CDR3 size: 13 residues. The V gene's germline CDR1 is MNHEY and CDR2 SVGAGI. CDR3 bases: TGTGCCAGCAGTTACTCAACATGGGAGGAAGCTTTCTTT. Translating gives CASSYSTWEEAFF.

The rearrangement uses TRBV5-6 and TRBJ2-7; 7 nucleotides match TRBD1. The CDR3 spans 17 residues. CDR1 and CDR2 from the germline V gene are SGHDT and YYEEEE. With 1 base clipped from V and 3 bases from J, the junction kept 13 bases outside the gene matches. The CDR3 loop reads CASSLYLTGRDSYEQYF. The CDR3 DNA reads as TGTGCCAGCAGCTTGTACCTCACCGGACGGGACAGCTACGAGCAGTACTTC.

The chain recombines TRBV10-3 with TRBJ2-7, with D tentatively TRBD2 (7 bases). This CDR3 is built from 14 residues. The V end was cut by 6 bases, the J end by 5 bases, with 17 bases between. Germline lookup yields CDR1 ENHRY and CDR2 SYGVKD. The CDR3 sequence is CAIRDSGGRNEQYF. The CDR3 nucleotides are TGTGCCATCAGAGATTCCGGGGGGCGGAACGAGCAGTACTTC.

The chain combines TRBV20-1 with TRBJ1-1; D is perhaps TRBD1 (5 bases). Germline CDR1 DFQATT, CDR2 SNEGSKA (reference sequence). The V end was cut by 0 bases, the J end by 14 bases, with 10 bases between. The length of the CDR3 is 10 residues. The CDR3 loop is CSAREAKGFF. CDR3 sequence (DNA): TGCAGTGCTAGAGAGGCTAAGGGGTTCTTT.

The rearrangement joins TRBV5-1 to TRBJ2-1; 11 nucleotides line up with TRBD2. J was trimmed by 8 bases and V by 0 bases; bases with no gene match: 4. Germline lookup yields CDR1 SGHRS and CDR2 YFSETQ. This CDR3 is built from 15 residues. CDR3 in amino acids: CASSLGLAGLDEQFF. The CDR3 DNA follows: TGCGCCAGCAGCTTGGGACTAGCGGGATTGGATGAGCAGTTCTTC.

V gene TRBV30 combines with J gene TRBJ1-1, with TRBD1 matching 7 bases. This CDR3 has 14 amino acids. J was trimmed by 3 bases and V by 5 bases; bases with no gene match: 9. The germline V gene encodes CDR1 GTSNPN and CDR2 SVGIG (reference sequence). The chain's CDR3 is CAWQGGRGDTEAFF. Written as DNA, the CDR3 is TGTGCCTGGCAGGGGGGCCGAGGTGACACTGAAGCTTTCTTT.

The rearrangement joins TRBV6-6 to TRBJ2-3, with TRBD2 matching over 9 bases. J was trimmed by 6 bases and V by 5 bases; bases with no gene match: 6. CDR1 and CDR2 (germline): MNHNY, SVGAGI (reference sequence). This CDR3 is 14 amino acids long. The CDR3 loop reads CASSGAGGPDTQYF. The CDR3 DNA follows: TGTGCCAGCAGTGGTGCGGGAGGGCCGGATACGCAGTATTTT.

This sequence joins TRBV2 and TRBJ1-4, with D unclear. This CDR3 is built from 16 residues. Trimming took off 4 bases at V and 0 bases at J, with 12 bases between the two ends. The germline V gene encodes CDR1 SNHLY and CDR2 FYNNEI. The CDR3: CASSGPGTATNEKLFF. CDR3 sequence (DNA): TGTGCCAGCAGTGGCCCAGGAACTGCAACTAATGAAAAACTGTTTTTT.

V gene TRBV7-9 combines with J gene TRBJ1-2; 7 bases line up with TRBD1. Germline V gives CDR1 SEHNR, CDR2 FQNEAQ (reference sequence). With V trimmed by 5 bases and J by 5 bases, 2 bases remained unmatched. This CDR3 comprises 12 residues. The CDR3 nucleotides read TGTGCCAGCAGCCAGGGGGTTTATGGCTACACCTTC. Translated, it gives CASSQGVYGYTF.

This CDR3 reads CTSSQKRGELDTQYF. In DNA, the CDR3 is TGCACCAGCAGCCAAAAGCGGGGAGAATTAGATACGCAGTATTTT. The chain recombines TRBV1 with TRBJ2-3; the D call in the table, TRBD2, was not verified against the DNA. TRBV1 is assigned pseudogene status. The CDR3 consists of 15 residues.

The gene calls are TRBV19 and TRBJ1-1; 7 bases fit TRBD1. V was clipped by 4 bases and J by 5 bases; unmatched bases: 10. The CDR3 contains 15 residues. From germline, CDR1 is LNHDA and CDR2 SQIVND (reference sequence). DNA for the CDR3: TGTGCCAGTAGTAGCCCCTACGACAGGGATACTGAAGCTTTCTTT. This sequence encodes CASSSPYDRDTEAFF. Looking up the rest from reference TRBV19 and TRBJ1-1 gives the full variable domain: DGGITQSPKYLFRKEGQNVTLSCEQNLNHDAMYWYRQDPGQGLRLIYYSQIVNDFQKGDIAEGYSVSREKKESFPLTVTSAQKNPTAFYLCASSSPYDRDTEAFFGQGTRLTVV.

The DNA for the CDR3 is TGTGCCAGCAGCTCGACAGTTTTCTCACCCCTCCACTTT. Its protein is CASSSTVFSPLHF. The chain employs TRBV11-1 and TRBJ1-6, with D possibly TRBD1 on 5 matching bases. Germline CDR1 is SGHAT and CDR2 is FQDESV (reference sequence). Trimming pared 4 bases from V and 10 bases from J, leaving 11 bases between. The CDR3 has 13 residues. The whole variable domain, filled in from reference TRBV11-1 and TRBJ1-6, reads EAEVAQSPRYKITEKSQAVAFWCDPISGHATLYWYRQILGQGPELLVQFQDESVVDDSQLPKDRFSAERLKGVDSTLKIQPAELGDSAMYLCASSSTVFSPLHFGNGTRLTVT.

This clone was seen only once. CDR3 sequence (DNA): TGTGCCAGCAGCCCGACGACACGCGGGGGCCCTCCCGAGCAGTTCTTC. Translation: CASSPTTRGGPPEQFF. V gene TRBV11-1 combines with J gene TRBJ2-1; possible D gene TRBD2, 7 bases. Between the trimmed V and J ends, which lost 5 bases and 10 bases, there was a span of 24 bases. This CDR3 is 16 amino acids long. The V gene's germline CDR1 is SGHAT and CDR2 FQDESV (reference sequence).

This chain uses TRBV9 with TRBJ1-2; tentative D call: TRBD1 (5 bases). Germline V gene data show CDR1 as SGDLS and CDR2 as YYNGEE. Deletions cut 0 bases from V and 1 base from J, with 31 bases between. The CDR3 has 22 amino acids. CDR3 DNA: TGTGCCAGCAGCGTAGACGGGGGGTTTGCAGCCCCGTTTGCCTCGCGTAACTATGGCTACACCTTC. This gives the protein CASSVDGGFAAPFASRNYGYTF.

In nucleotides, the CDR3 is TGTGCCAGCAGCGAAGCGGCGGGGGGCACTGAAGCTTTCTTT. Its translation is CASSEAAGGTEAFF. The rearrangement links TRBV11-2 to TRBJ1-1; D possibly corresponds to TRBD1 (5 bases). V gave up 5 bases and J gave up 4 bases, with 14 bases separating them. CDR3 size: 14 residues. Germline CDR1 SGHAT, CDR2 FQNNGV.

The chain recombines TRBV6-4 with TRBJ2-3, with 9 nucleotides matching TRBD2. Germline V gene lookup returns CDR1 MRHNA and CDR2 SNTAGT. The length of the CDR3 is 15 residues. Trimming removed 6 bases from V and 2 bases from J; junction bases left unmatched: 6. CDR3 sequence (DNA): TGTGCCAGCAGGCCTAGCGGGGTTCTCACAGATACGCAGTATTTT. As protein: CASRPSGVLTDTQYF.

J is TRBJ1-2 and V is TRBV6-1; D is unresolved. Germline CDR1 reads MNHNS; CDR2 reads SASEGT. The V end was cut by 1 base, the J end by 0 bases, with 6 bases between. The CDR3 is made up of 14 amino acids. The CDR3: CASSEGAANYGYTF. In DNA, the CDR3 is TGTGCCAGCAGTGAAGGGGCAGCTAACTATGGCTACACCTTC.

This clone has only a few counts. The rearrangement links TRBV2 to TRBJ1-2, with D hard to call. Between the trimmed V and J ends, which lost 7 bases and 0 bases, there was a span of 9 bases. The length of the CDR3 is 13 residues. Germline V gene lookup returns CDR1 SNHLY and CDR2 FYNNEI. The chain's CDR3 is CASTAGTNYGYTF. Written as DNA, the CDR3 is TGTGCCAGCACCGCAGGAACTAACTATGGCTACACCTTC.

This chain links TRBV4-1 with TRBJ2-1; 9 bases line up with TRBD2. Looked up from germline, CDR1 is MGHRA and CDR2 is YSYEKL. After removal of 4 bases from V and 7 bases from J, the junction contained 17 bases not matched to a gene. The CDR3 length is 18 residues. CDR3 coding DNA: TGCGCCAGCAGCCGCCCCTTCGGGGGCGGGGGGGCAGGTAATGAGCAGTTCTTC. Its protein product is CASSRPFGGGGAGNEQFF.

This chain joins TRBV2 and TRBJ1-1, with 10 bases fitting TRBD1. V dropped 7 bases and J dropped 4; count of bases not matched to a gene: 6. The CDR3 runs 14 residues. The germline V gene encodes CDR1 SNHLY and CDR2 FYNNEI. The CDR3 sequence is CASIRQGASTEAFF. CDR3 nucleotide sequence: TGTGCCAGCATCAGACAGGGGGCGTCCACTGAAGCTTTCTTT.

V and J are TRBV5-4 and TRBJ2-2; 7 nucleotides line up with TRBD1. Germline trimming cut 4 bases from V and 4 bases from J; bases unmatched to any gene: 19. Germline values: CDR1 SGHNT, CDR2 YYREEE (reference sequence). This CDR3 has 19 amino acids. The CDR3 region is CASSTPTGIPLVGTGELFF. CDR3 bases: TGTGCCAGCAGCACGCCGACAGGGATCCCCTTGGTGGGCACCGGGGAGCTGTTTTTT.

This chain joins TRBV18 and TRBJ2-5; possible D gene TRBD1, 5 bases. Trimming cost V 0 bases and J 1 base, with 6 bases left between them. This CDR3 has 14 amino acids. Germline V CDR1 and CDR2: KGHSH, LQKENI. CDR3 sequence reads: CASSPPTVQETQYF. Here the CDR3 DNA reads TGTGCCAGCTCACCACCGACAGTCCAAGAGACCCAGTACTTC.

This clone was found once. V and J are TRBV19 and TRBJ1-5, with D uncertain. CDR1 LNHDA and CDR2 SQIVND come from the germline V gene (reference sequence). The V end was cut by 3 bases, the J end by 6 bases, with 12 bases between. The CDR3 is 14 residues long. CDR3 coding DNA: TGTGCCAGTAGTATTGAGTACAGTCGTCAGCCCCAGCATTTT. This translates into CASSIEYSRQPQHF. Using reference TRBV19 and TRBJ1-5 for the parts outside the CDR3, the full variable domain is DGGITQSPKYLFRKEGQNVTLSCEQNLNHDAMYWYRQDPGQGLRLIYYSQIVNDFQKGDIAEGYSVSREKKESFPLTVTSAQKNPTAFYLCASSIEYSRQPQHFGDGTRLSIL.

The chain has TRBV28 and TRBJ2-5; 7 bases match TRBD1. V was pared by 7 bases and J by 2 bases, with 7 bases of the junction left unmatched. The CDR3 length is 14 residues. Germline lookup yields CDR1 MDHEN and CDR2 SYDVKM. CDR3 in DNA: TGTGCCAGCAACCAGGCCAGGGGGCAAGAGACCCAGTACTTC. Encoded protein: CASNQARGQETQYF.

This chain links TRBV13 with TRBJ2-1; D perhaps matches TRBD1 (6 bases). Trimming took 0 bases from V and 4 from J, leaving 10 bases between them. CDR1 and CDR2 (germline): PRHDT, FYEKMQ (reference sequence). This CDR3 has 15 residues. The DNA for the CDR3 is TGTGCCAGCAGCTTAGGGGGACACCCTTACAATGAGCAGTTCTTC. Translating gives CASSLGGHPYNEQFF.

CDR3 DNA: TGTGCCAGCAGCTCGGTAGCGGGAGGGGATTATGAGCAGTTCTTC. Encoded protein: CASSSVAGGDYEQFF. The J gene is TRBJ2-1, the V gene TRBV7-2; 11 bases agree with TRBD2. Germline V gene sequence: CDR1 SGHTA, CDR2 FQGNSA. The length of the CDR3 is 15 residues. Germline trimming cut 4 bases from V and 8 bases from J; bases unmatched to any gene: 7.